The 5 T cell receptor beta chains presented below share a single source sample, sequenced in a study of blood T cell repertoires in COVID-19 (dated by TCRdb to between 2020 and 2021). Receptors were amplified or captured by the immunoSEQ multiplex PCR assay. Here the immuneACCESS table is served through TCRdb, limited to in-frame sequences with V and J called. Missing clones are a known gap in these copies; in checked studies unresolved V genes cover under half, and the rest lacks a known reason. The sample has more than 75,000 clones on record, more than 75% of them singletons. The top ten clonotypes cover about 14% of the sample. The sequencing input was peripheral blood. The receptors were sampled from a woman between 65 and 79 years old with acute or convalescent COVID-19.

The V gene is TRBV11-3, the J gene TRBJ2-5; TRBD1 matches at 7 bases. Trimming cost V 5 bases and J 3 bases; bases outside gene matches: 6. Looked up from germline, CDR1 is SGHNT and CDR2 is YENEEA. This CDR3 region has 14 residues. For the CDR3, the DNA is TGTGCCAGCAGCGTCCGGGACAGTGAAGAGACCCAGTACTTC. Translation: CASSVRDSEETQYF.

This CDR3 is CASSTGQGSGTQYF. The CDR3 nucleotides are TGTGCCAGCAGTACGGGACAGGGGTCAGGTACCCAGTACTTC. This chain links TRBV6-6 with TRBJ2-5, with 10 bases fitting TRBD1. Germline V lookup: CDR1 MNHNY, CDR2 SVGAGI (reference sequence). This CDR3 has 14 residues. V lost 5 bases to trimming and J lost 8 bases; unmatched junction nucleotides: 8.

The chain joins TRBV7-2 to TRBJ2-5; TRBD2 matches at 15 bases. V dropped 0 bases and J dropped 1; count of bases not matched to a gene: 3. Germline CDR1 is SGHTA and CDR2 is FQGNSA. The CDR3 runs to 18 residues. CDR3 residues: CASSLAMGLAGGQETQYF. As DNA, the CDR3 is TGTGCCAGCAGCTTAGCAATGGGACTAGCGGGAGGCCAAGAGACCCAGTACTTC. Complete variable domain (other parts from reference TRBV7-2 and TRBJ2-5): GAGVSQSPSNKVTEKGKDVELRCDPISGHTALYWYRQSLGQGLEFLIYFQGNSAPDKSGLPSDRFSAERTGGSVSTLTIQRTQQEDSAVYLCASSLAMGLAGGQETQYFGPGTRLLVL.

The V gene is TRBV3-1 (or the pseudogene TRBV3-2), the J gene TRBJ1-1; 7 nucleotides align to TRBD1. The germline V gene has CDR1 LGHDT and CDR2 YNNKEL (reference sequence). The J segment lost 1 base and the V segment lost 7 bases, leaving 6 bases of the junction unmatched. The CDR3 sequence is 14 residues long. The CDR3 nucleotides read TGTGCCAGCACCCGACACAGGGGGAACACTGAAGCTTTCTTT. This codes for CASTRHRGNTEAFF.

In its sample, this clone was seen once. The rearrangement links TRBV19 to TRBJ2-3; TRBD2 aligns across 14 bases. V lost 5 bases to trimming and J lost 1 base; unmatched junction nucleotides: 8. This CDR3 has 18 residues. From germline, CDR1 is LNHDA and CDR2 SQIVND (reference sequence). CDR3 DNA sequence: TGTGCCAGTAGTTGGGGACTAGCGGGAGTTGCGGGCACAGATACGCAGTATTTT. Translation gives CASSWGLAGVAGTDTQYF.